Included here is one T cell receptor (beta chain) sequence, with context. TCRdb independently ran MiXCR on the PCR reads; one entry per CDR3 protein. The table has tens of thousands of distinct CDR3 sequences, approximately 50% seen once. CDR3 length equals 15 residues. CDR1 is ENHRY and CDR2 is SYGVKD in the germline V gene. Donors had localized lung adenocarcinoma, a non-small cell lung cancer. These data are taken from a study of CD4 and CD8 cells across lung adenocarcinoma regions. Specimen: CD8+ T cells from the center of a lung tumor. The chain links TRBV10-3 to TRBJ2-5; D might be TRBD2 (5 bases). The sequence came from a male donor with lung adenocarcinoma. The CD4 and CD8 labels of this study may be unreliable. CDR3: CGRAKGGRAKNMQYF. The CDR3 coding sequence is TGTGGCCGCGCCAAGGGCGGGCGAGCCAAAAACATGCAGTACTTC.